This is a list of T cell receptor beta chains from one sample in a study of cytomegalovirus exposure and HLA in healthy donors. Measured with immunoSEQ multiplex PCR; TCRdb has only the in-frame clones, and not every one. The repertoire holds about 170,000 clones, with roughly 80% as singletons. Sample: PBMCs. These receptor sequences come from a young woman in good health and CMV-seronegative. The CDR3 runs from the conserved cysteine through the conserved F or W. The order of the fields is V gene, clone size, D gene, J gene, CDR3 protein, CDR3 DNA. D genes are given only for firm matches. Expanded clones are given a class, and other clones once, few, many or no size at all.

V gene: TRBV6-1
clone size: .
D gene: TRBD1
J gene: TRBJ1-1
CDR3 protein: CASSGQGAGDTEAFF
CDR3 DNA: TGTGCCAGCAGCGGACAGGGGGCCGGGGACACTGAAGCTTTCTTT

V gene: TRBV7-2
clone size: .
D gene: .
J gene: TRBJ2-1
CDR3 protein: CASAYREGALGEQFF
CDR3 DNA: TGTGCCAGCGCTTATCGAGAAGGGGCTCTGGGTGAGCAGTTCTTC

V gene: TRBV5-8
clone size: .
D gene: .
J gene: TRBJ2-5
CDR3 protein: CASSLGTSRFSQETQYF
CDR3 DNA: TGTGCCAGCAGCTTGGGTACTAGCCGTTTTTCCCAAGAGACCCAGTACTTC

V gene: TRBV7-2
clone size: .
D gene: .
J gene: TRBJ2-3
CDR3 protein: CASSSTSTDTQYF
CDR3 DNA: TGTGCCAGCAGCTCGACTAGCACAGATACGCAGTATTTT

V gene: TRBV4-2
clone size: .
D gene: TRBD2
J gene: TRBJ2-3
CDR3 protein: CASSHQLAGVADTQYF
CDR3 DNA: TGTGCCAGCAGCCACCAACTAGCGGGAGTTGCAGATACGCAGTATTTT

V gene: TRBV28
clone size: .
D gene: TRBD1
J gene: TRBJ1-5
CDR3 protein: CASRRQGKQPQHF
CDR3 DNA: TGTGCCAGCAGAAGACAGGGAAAACAGCCCCAGCATTTT

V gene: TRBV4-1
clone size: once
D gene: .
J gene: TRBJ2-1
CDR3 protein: CASSQDSPAGSYNEQFF
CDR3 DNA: TGCGCCAGCAGCCAAGATTCCCCGGCGGGGAGCTACAATGAGCAGTTCTTC

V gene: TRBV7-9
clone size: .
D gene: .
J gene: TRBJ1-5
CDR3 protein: CASSSGSSNQPQHF
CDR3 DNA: TGTGCCAGCAGCTCAGGGTCTAGCAATCAGCCCCAGCATTTT

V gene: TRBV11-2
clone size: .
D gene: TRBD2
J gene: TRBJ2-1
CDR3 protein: CASSESGRNNNEQFF
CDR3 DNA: TGTGCCAGCAGCGAAAGCGGGAGGAACAACAATGAGCAGTTCTTC

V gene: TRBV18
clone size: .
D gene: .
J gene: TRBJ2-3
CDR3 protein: CASSPVRGTDTQYF
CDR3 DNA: TGTGCCAGCTCACCGGTCAGGGGCACAGATACGCAGTATTTT

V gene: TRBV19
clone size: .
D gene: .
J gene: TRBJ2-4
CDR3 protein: CASSQADIQYF
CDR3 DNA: TGTGCCAGTTCACAGGCGGACATTCAGTACTTC

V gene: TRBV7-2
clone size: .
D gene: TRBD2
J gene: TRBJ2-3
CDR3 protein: CASSFVGGRAPDTQYF
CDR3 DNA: TGTGCCAGCAGCTTCGTAGGCGGGAGAGCGCCAGATACGCAGTATTTT

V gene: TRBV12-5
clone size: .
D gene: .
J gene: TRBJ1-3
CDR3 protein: CASGLESGAGNTIYF
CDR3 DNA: TGTGCTAGTGGTTTGGAATCGGGAGCGGGAAACACCATATATTTT

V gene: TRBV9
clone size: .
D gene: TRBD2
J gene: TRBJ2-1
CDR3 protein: CASSPRTSLTNEQFF
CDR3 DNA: TGTGCCAGCAGCCCGAGGACTAGCCTCACTAATGAGCAGTTCTTC

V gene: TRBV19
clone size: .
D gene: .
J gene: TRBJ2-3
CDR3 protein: CASSIYGTEQYF
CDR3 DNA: TGTGCCAGTAGTATTTACGGGACTGAGCAGTATTTT

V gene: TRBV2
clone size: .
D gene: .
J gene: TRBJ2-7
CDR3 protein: CASSAFEVREQYF
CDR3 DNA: TGTGCCAGCAGTGCCTTCGAGGTACGGGAGCAGTACTTC

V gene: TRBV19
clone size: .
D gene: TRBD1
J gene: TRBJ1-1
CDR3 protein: CASSIAGTGERDTEAFF
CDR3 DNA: TGTGCCAGTAGTATCGCTGGGACAGGGGAGAGGGACACTGAAGCTTTCTTT

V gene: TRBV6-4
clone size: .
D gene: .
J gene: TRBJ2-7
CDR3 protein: CASIAGLGEQYF
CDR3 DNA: TGTGCCAGCATTGCGGGGCTAGGCGAGCAGTACTTC

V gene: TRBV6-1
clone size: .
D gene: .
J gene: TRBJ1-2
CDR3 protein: CASRGARTSYGYTF
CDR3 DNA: TGTGCCAGCAGAGGGGCCAGAACCTCCTATGGCTACACCTTC

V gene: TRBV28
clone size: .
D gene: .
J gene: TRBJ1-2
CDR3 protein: CASNIAGTQYGYTF
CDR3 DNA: TGTGCCAGCAACATTGCCGGGACACAGTATGGCTACACCTTC

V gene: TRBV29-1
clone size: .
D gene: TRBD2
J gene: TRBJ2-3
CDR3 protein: CSVGGGRGDTQYF
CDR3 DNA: TGCAGCGTTGGGGGAGGGCGGGGAGATACGCAGTATTTT

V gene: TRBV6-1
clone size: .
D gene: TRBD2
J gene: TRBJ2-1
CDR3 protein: CASSEGSSGANEQFF
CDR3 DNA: TGTGCCAGCAGTGAAGGTAGTAGCGGGGCCAATGAGCAGTTCTTC

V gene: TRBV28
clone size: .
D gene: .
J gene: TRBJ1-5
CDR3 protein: CASKRPGAKLDRNQPQHF
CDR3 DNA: TGTGCCAGCAAAAGGCCAGGGGCGAAATTAGATCGCAATCAGCCCCAGCATTTT

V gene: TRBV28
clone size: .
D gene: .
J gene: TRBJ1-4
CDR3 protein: CASSLSADRYSTNEKLFF
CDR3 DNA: TGTGCCAGCAGTTTATCGGCGGACAGATACTCAACTAATGAAAAACTGTTTTTT

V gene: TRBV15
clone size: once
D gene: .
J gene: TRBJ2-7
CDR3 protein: CATSSRQSYEQYF
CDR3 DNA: TGTGCCACCAGCAGCCGACAGTCCTACGAGCAGTACTTC

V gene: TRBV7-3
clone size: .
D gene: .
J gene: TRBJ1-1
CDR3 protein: CASSPGVGSAEAFF
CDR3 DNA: TGTGCCAGCAGCCCCGGGGTAGGATCCGCTGAAGCTTTCTTT

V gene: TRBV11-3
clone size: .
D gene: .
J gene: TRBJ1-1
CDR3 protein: CASSLDRNTEAFF
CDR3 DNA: TGTGCCAGCAGCTTGGACAGGAACACTGAAGCTTTCTTT

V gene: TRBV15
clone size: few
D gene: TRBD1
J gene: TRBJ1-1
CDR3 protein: CATSREGDRNTEAFF
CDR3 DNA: TGTGCCACCAGCAGAGAAGGGGACAGGAACACTGAAGCTTTCTTT

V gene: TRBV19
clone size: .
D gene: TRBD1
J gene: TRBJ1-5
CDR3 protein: CASSFDRVNQPQHF
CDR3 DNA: TGTGCCAGTAGTTTCGACAGGGTCAATCAGCCCCAGCATTTT

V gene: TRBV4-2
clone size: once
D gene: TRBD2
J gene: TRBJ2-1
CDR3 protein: CASSQERAGLAGGSSYNEQFF
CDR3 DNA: TGTGCCAGCAGCCAAGAAAGAGCCGGGCTAGCGGGGGGGAGCTCCTACAATGAGCAGTTCTTC

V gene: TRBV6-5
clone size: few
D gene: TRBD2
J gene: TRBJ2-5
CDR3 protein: CASRLGGRVGETQYF
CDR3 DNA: TGTGCCAGCAGGTTAGGCGGGAGGGTCGGAGAGACCCAGTACTTC